One sample yielded the 11 T cell receptor beta chains listed below, sequenced in a study of early T cells in non-severe SARS-CoV-2 infection. TCRdb passed the 5' RACE reads through MiXCR, listing each CDR3 protein once. In the table there are 98,000 or so distinct CDR3 sequences, approximately 9.9% of which are singletons. Input material: whole blood. These receptors all stem from an adult who was a healthcare worker with PCR-confirmed SARS-CoV-2 infection or an uninfected control (not recorded which).

The rearrangement links TRBV20-1 to TRBJ2-7, with 8 bases fitting TRBD2. CDR1 and CDR2 from the germline V gene are DFQATT and SNEGSKA (reference sequence). There are 14 residues in the CDR3. V was clipped by 2 bases and J by 3 bases; unmatched bases: 6. The CDR3 region is CSARSSGSYYEQYF. The CDR3 DNA is TGCAGTGCTAGATCTAGCGGGTCGTACTACGAGCAGTACTTC.

The gene calls are TRBV7-2 and TRBJ1-6; D is unresolved. Between the trimmed V and J ends, which lost 8 bases and 10 bases, there was a span of 12 bases. CDR1 and CDR2 (germline): SGHTA, FQGNSA. This CDR3 is 12 amino acids long. In nucleotides, the CDR3 is TGTGCCAGCCACATCGTGGGGTCACCCCTCCACTTT. Protein sequence: CASHIVGSPLHF.

This chain uses TRBV20-1 with TRBJ2-2; TRBD2 aligns across 13 bases. There are 15 residues in the CDR3. Germline V lookup: CDR1 DFQATT, CDR2 SNEGSKA (reference sequence). With 2 bases clipped from V and 6 bases from J, the junction kept 3 bases outside the gene matches. DNA for the CDR3: TGCAGTGCTAGACCAGGGACTAGCGGGGCCGGGGAGCTGTTTTTT. It is translated as CSARPGTSGAGELFF.

This clonotype was recorded at least ten times. The chain joins TRBV28 to TRBJ1-1; D possibly corresponds to TRBD1 (5 bases). Germline V CDR1 and CDR2: MDHEN, SYDVKM. CDR3 size: 15 residues. Trimming pared 6 bases from V and 1 base from J, leaving 15 bases between. This chain's CDR3 is CASRPQGRQNTEAFF. CDR3 nucleotide sequence: TGTGCCAGCAGGCCCCAGGGCAGACAGAACACTGAAGCTTTCTTT.

This clonotype was observed many times. This chain joins TRBV5-6 and TRBJ2-1, with TRBD2 matching 9 bases. Germline V lookup: CDR1 SGHDT, CDR2 YYEEEE. V shed 4 bases, J shed 6 bases, and the junction held 5 bases outside the gene matches. The length of the CDR3 is 14 residues. The CDR3 region has the DNA TGTGCCAGCAGCGTGGGACTAGCCACCAATGAGCAGTTCTTC. This sequence encodes CASSVGLATNEQFF. Full variable domain (missing parts from reference TRBV5-6 and TRBJ2-1): DAGVTQSPTHLIKTRGQQVTLRCSPKSGHDTVSWYQQALGQGPQFIFQYYEEEERQRGNFPDRFSGHQFPNYSSELNVNALLLGDSALYLCASSVGLATNEQFFGPGTRLTVL.

J is TRBJ2-6 and V is TRBV6-6; D is unresolved. This CDR3 has 16 amino acids. V gave up 5 bases and J gave up 0 bases, with 11 bases separating them. In germline, CDR1 is MNHNY, CDR2 SVGAGI (reference sequence). CDR3: CASSTSSHSGANVLTF. The CDR3, as DNA: TGTGCCAGCAGTACTTCCTCGCACTCTGGGGCCAACGTCCTGACTTTC.

This clonotype was observed a few times. The chain joins TRBV20-1 to TRBJ1-1; no reliable D call. Looked up from germline, CDR1 is DFQATT and CDR2 is SNEGSKA (reference sequence). V lost 0 bases to trimming and J lost 2 bases, with 13 bases between them. There are 15 residues in the CDR3. CDR3 coding DNA: TGCAGTGCTAGAGATCGGGATCAAATTAACACTGAAGCTTTCTTT. Translating it yields CSARDRDQINTEAFF.

This clonotype was counted only a few times. This chain connects TRBV19 to TRBJ2-1, with D perhaps matching TRBD2 (5 bases). V lost 6 bases to trimming and J lost 6 bases, with 12 bases between them. CDR1 LNHDA and CDR2 SQIVND come from the germline V gene (reference sequence). The CDR3 is 13 residues long. The CDR3 is CASSLGLLNEQFF. The CDR3 DNA follows: TGTGCCAGTAGCCTCGGACTGCTCAATGAGCAGTTCTTC.

This clonotype has ten or more counts. V gene TRBV3-1 combines with J gene TRBJ2-3, with a weak D call TRBD2 (5 bases). This CDR3 has 15 residues. Germline V gene lookup returns CDR1 LGHDT and CDR2 YNNKEL (reference sequence). V was pared by 5 bases and J by 4 bases, with 16 bases between. CDR3 bases: TGTGCCAGCAGCTCTCGAGGAGCGGCGGCAGATACGCAGTATTTT. Translating gives CASSSRGAAADTQYF.

This clonotype was counted between two and nine times. The chain is built from TRBV2 and TRBJ1-5, with D tentatively TRBD1 (6 bases). The CDR3 is 13 amino acids. With 6 bases removed from V and 3 bases from J, the gap between germline ends came to 9 bases. The germline V gene has CDR1 SNHLY and CDR2 FYNNEI. The DNA for the CDR3 is TGTGCCAGCAGCCGGGACACCAATCAGCCCCAGCATTTT. Its protein is CASSRDTNQPQHF.

With respect to this clonotype: At one end the junction does not follow the germline gene, possibly because of a read error. The chain has TRBV14 and TRBJ1-1; no clear D. The germline CDR1 and CDR2 sequences are SGHDN and FVKESK. The CDR3 runs to 12 residues. The CDR3 loop is CANSQVNTEAFF. Written as DNA, the CDR3 is TGTGCCAACAGCCAAGTGAACACTGAAGCTTTCTTT.